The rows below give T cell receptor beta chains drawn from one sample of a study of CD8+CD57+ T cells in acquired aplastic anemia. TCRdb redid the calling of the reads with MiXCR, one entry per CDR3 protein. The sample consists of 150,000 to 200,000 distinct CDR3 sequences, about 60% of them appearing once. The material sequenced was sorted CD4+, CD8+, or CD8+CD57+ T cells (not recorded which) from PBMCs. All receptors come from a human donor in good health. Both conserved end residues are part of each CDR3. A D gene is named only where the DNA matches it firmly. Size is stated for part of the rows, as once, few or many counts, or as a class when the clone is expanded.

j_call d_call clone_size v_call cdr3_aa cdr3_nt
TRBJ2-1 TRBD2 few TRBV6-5 CASSYIGLAAGDEQFF TGTGCCAGCAGTTACATCGGACTAGCGGCCGGCGATGAGCAGTTCTTC
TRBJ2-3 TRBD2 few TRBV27 CASTQLGLAGDTQYF TGTGCCAGCACCCAACTCGGACTAGCAGGGGATACGCAGTATTTT
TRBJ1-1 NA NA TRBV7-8 CASSLVGPWNTEAFF TGTGCCAGCAGCTTAGTAGGGCCATGGAACACTGAAGCTTTCTTT
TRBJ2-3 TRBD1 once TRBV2 CASSEKGASTDTQYF TGTGCCAGCAGTGAAAAGGGGGCTAGCACAGATACGCAGTATTTT
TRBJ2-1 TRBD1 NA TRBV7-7 CASSSGTGGRNEQFF TGTGCCAGCAGTTCCGGGACAGGGGGCAGGAATGAGCAGTTCTTC
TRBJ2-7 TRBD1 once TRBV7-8 CASSRDRGWVEQYF TGTGCCAGCAGCCGGGACAGGGGGTGGGTCGAGCAGTACTTC
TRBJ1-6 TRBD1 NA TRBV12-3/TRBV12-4 CASSRQGANSPLHF TGTGCCAGCAGCAGACAGGGGGCGAATTCACCCCTCCACTTT
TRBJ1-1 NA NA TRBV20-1 CSASVQTIEAGAFF TGCAGTGCTAGTGTTCAGACAATTGAGGCTGGAGCTTTCTTT
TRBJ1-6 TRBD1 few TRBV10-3 CAISRQGVDNSPLHF TGTGCCATCAGTCGACAGGGGGTTGATAATTCACCCCTCCACTTT
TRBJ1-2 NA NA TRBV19 CASSISVQGVYGYTF TGTGCCAGTAGTATTTCGGTACAGGGAGTCTACGGCTACACCTTC
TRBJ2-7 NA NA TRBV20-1 CSARDLMGGGYEQYF TGCAGTGCTAGAGATCTAATGGGAGGGGGCTACGAGCAGTACTTC
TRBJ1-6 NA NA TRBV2 CASSEEDVSPLHF TGTGCCAGCAGTGAAGAAGACGTTTCACCCCTCCACTTT
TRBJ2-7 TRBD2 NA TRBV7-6 CASSLVGGDYEQYF TGTGCCAGCAGCTTAGTTGGGGGGGACTACGAGCAGTACTTC
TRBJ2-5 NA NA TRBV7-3 CASSLVQRGETQYF TGTGCCAGCAGCTTAGTGCAGAGGGGGGAGACCCAGTACTTC
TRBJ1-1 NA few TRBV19 CASTGQTRSDEAFF TGTGCCAGTACAGGACAGACAAGATCCGATGAAGCTTTCTTT
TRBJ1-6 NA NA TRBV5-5 CASGGENSPLHF TGTGCCAGCGGCGGGGAGAATTCACCCCTCCACTTT
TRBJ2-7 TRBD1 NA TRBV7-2 CASSINRGGYEQYF TGTGCCAGCAGCATCAACAGGGGTGGCTACGAGCAGTACTTC
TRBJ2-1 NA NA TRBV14 CASSQVYVEQFF TGTGCCAGCAGCCAAGTGTACGTTGAGCAGTTCTTC
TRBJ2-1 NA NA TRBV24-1 CATSGPRGEQFF TGTGCCACCAGTGGCCCCCGAGGGGAGCAGTTCTTC
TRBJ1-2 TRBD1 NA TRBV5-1 CASSLADRVYGYTF TGCGCCAGCAGCTTGGCCGACAGGGTCTATGGCTACACCTTC
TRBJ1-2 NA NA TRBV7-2 CASSLPGRGYTF TGTGCCAGCAGCTTACCGGGTCGCGGCTACACCTTC
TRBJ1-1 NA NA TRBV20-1 CSGGTNTEAFF TGCAGTGGAGGGACGAACACTGAAGCTTTCTTT
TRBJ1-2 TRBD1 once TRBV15 CATSGTGSYGYTF TGTGCCACGTCCGGGACAGGCTCCTATGGCTACACCTTC
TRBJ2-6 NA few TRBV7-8 CASSLGASGANVLTF TGTGCCAGCAGCTTAGGGGCCTCTGGGGCCAACGTCCTGACTTTC
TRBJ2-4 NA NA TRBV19 CASSIEPGNIQYF TGTGCCAGTAGTATAGAACCGGGCAACATTCAGTACTTC
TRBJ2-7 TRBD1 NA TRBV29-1 CSVEGSGQGLYEQYF TGCAGCGTTGAAGGGTCCGGACAGGGCCTCTACGAGCAGTACTTC
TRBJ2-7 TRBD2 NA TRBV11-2 CASSWGGGIGEQYF TGTGCCAGCAGCTGGGGGGGAGGAATCGGAGAGCAGTACTTC
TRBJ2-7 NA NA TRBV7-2 CASSAWDGAYEQYF TGTGCCAGCAGCGCCTGGGACGGTGCCTACGAGCAGTACTTC
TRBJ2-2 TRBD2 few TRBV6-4 CASSGTSGNTGELFF TGTGCCAGCAGTGGGACTAGCGGGAACACCGGGGAGCTGTTTTTT
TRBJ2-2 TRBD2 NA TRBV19 CASSWTSGSSGELFF TGTGCCAGTAGTTGGACTAGCGGGAGTTCCGGGGAGCTGTTTTTT
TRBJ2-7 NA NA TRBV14 CASSTAHKQYF TGTGCCAGCAGTACTGCCCACAAGCAGTACTTC
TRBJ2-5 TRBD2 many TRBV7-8 CASSTWTSGRGETQYF TGTGCCAGCAGCACATGGACTAGCGGGAGAGGAGAGACCCAGTACTTC
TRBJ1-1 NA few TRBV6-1 CASSASSNTEAFF TGTGCCAGCAGTGCTAGCTCGAACACTGAAGCTTTCTTT
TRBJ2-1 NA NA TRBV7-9 CASSLRGIEQFF TGTGCCAGCAGCTTAAGGGGTATTGAGCAGTTCTTC
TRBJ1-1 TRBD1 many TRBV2 CASRFLGQGLNTEAFF TGTGCCAGCAGGTTTCTAGGACAGGGGTTAAACACTGAAGCTTTCTTT
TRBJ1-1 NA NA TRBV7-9 CASSSAGRGNTEAFF TGTGCCAGCAGCTCCGCAGGGCGGGGGAACACTGAAGCTTTCTTT
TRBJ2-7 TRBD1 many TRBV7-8 CASSAPGQGPYYEQYF TGTGCCAGCAGCGCCCCGGGACAGGGGCCATACTACGAGCAGTACTTC
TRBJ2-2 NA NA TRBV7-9 CASSPSVTDSTGELFF TGTGCCAGCAGCCCTAGCGTGACGGACAGCACCGGGGAGCTGTTTTTT
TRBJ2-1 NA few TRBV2 CASTPGSNEQFF TGTGCCAGCACCCCGGGATCCAATGAGCAGTTCTTC
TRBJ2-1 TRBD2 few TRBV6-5 CASSYYGGSLLDEQFF TGTGCCAGCAGTTACTATGGCGGGAGTCTCTTGGATGAGCAGTTCTTC
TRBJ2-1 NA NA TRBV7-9 CASSHNWRTQYEQLF TGTGCCAGCAGCCATAACTGGAGAACACAATATGAGCAGCTCTTC
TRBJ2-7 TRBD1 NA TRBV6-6 CASEGQNYEQYF TGTGCCAGCGAGGGACAGAACTACGAGCAGTACTTC
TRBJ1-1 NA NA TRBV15 CASSLGFLMMNTEAFF TGTGCCAGCAGCTTGGGGTTTTTGATGATGAACACTGAAGCTTTCTTT
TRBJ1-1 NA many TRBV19 CASSDGWNTEAFF TGTGCCAGTAGTGACGGATGGAACACTGAAGCTTTCTTT